One and the same sample provided the 16 T cell receptor beta chains below, sequenced in a study of shared clonotypes between healthy human individuals. Using immunoSEQ multiplex PCR, the repertoire was profiled, and TCRdb retains in-frame clones only, with some absent. Of roughly 1,100,000 clones listed, roughly 80% were seen once; the top ten hold about 1.4%. Input material: memory CD4+ T cells sorted from blood. Subset denoted: CD45RA-negative fraction. All receptors come from a man aged 18 to 30 in good health.

V is TRBV7-9 and J is TRBJ2-5; no firm D call. V lost 2 bases and J lost 4, with 11 bases in between. Germline-derived CDR1 and CDR2 are SEHNR and FQNEAQ (reference sequence). The length of the CDR3 is 14 residues. This CDR3 is CASSLRSAVETQYF. As DNA, the CDR3 is TGTGCCAGCAGCTTAAGGTCGGCAGTAGAGACCCAGTACTTC.

This clone was seen ten or more times. CDR3 DNA sequence: TGTGCCAGCAGCCCTTCATTAGGGGAGACCCAGTACTTC. Encoded protein: CASSPSLGETQYF. The chain recombines TRBV7-9 with TRBJ2-5; D unclear. Deletions cut 5 bases from V and 5 bases from J, with 12 bases between. The CDR3 totals 13 residues. Looked up from germline, CDR1 is SEHNR and CDR2 is FQNEAQ (reference sequence). The whole variable domain, filled in from reference TRBV7-9 and TRBJ2-5, reads DTGVSQNPRHKITKRGQNVTFRCDPISEHNRLYWYRQTLGQGPEFLTYFQNEAQLEKSRLLSDRFSAERPKGSFSTLEIQRTEQGDSAMYLCASSPSLGETQYFGPGTRLLVL.

The V gene is TRBV4-3, the J gene TRBJ2-1, with D hard to call. Germline V gene data show CDR1 as LGHNA and CDR2 as YSLEER. The CDR3 spans 16 residues. V was shortened by 0 bases and J by 0 bases, with 9 bases between the two germline ends. DNA for the CDR3: TGCGCCAGCAGCCAAGATCCCGGTTTCTCCTACAATGAGCAGTTCTTC. This translates into CASSQDPGFSYNEQFF.

As for this clone: The sample has other DNA sequences that encode this CDR3 too. The chain combines TRBV7-2 with TRBJ2-7; no clear D gene. There are 13 residues in the CDR3. Germline-derived CDR1 and CDR2 are SGHTA and FQGNSA. The V end was cut by 4 bases, the J end by 0 bases, with 7 bases between. The CDR3: CASSSTSSYEQYF. The CDR3 nucleotides read TGTGCCAGCAGCTCGACCAGCTCCTACGAGCAGTACTTC.

The chain has TRBV7-9 and TRBJ2-7; D remains ambiguous. The CDR3 has 12 amino acids. V lost 0 bases and J lost 5, with 5 bases in between. Per the germline V gene, CDR1 is SEHNR and CDR2 is FQNEAQ (reference sequence). The CDR3 DNA follows: TGTGCCAGCAGCTTAGCGGACCACGAGCAGTACTTC. The encoded protein is CASSLADHEQYF.

The chain links TRBV2 to TRBJ2-1, with D maybe TRBD1 (6 bases). Germline CDR1 reads SNHLY; CDR2 reads FYNNEI. This CDR3 is 15 amino acids long. Trimming took 4 bases from V and 6 from J, leaving 16 bases between them. The CDR3 loop reads CASSALGGVGNEQFF. For the CDR3, the DNA is TGTGCCAGCAGTGCGTTAGGGGGAGTGGGCAATGAGCAGTTCTTC.

The chain uses TRBV28 and TRBJ2-7, with D unclear. CDR3 size: 14 residues. Deletions cut 3 bases from V and 6 bases from J, with 15 bases between. The germline gives CDR1 MDHEN, CDR2 SYDVKM. The CDR3 DNA sequence: TGTGCCAGCAGTTTGCATACTCCGCCGGGCGAGCAGTACTTC. This translates into CASSLHTPPGEQYF.

There are many counts of this clone. The rearrangement links TRBV2 to TRBJ1-1; D is uncertain. This CDR3 has 15 residues. V lost 6 bases, J lost 0 bases, and 14 bases lay in between. Germline CDR1 SNHLY, CDR2 FYNNEI. The CDR3 sequence is CASRGNWGVNTEAFF. CDR3 in DNA: TGTGCCAGCAGGGGTAATTGGGGTGTGAACACTGAAGCTTTCTTT.

The V gene is TRBV10-3, the J gene TRBJ2-3; D remains unclear. Germline V gene sequence: CDR1 ENHRY, CDR2 SYGVKD. The V and J ends lost 0 bases and 13 bases respectively, with 14 bases between them. This CDR3 has 13 residues. The CDR3 sequence: CAISESTPGSEYF. The CDR3 nucleotides read TGTGCCATCAGTGAGTCGACTCCCGGGTCCGAGTATTTT.

The rearrangement links TRBV18 to TRBJ2-1, with 8 bases aligning to TRBD1. The CDR3 totals 16 residues. V shed 4 bases and J 7 bases; nucleotides not matched to a gene: 12. Germline V lookup: CDR1 KGHSH, CDR2 LQKENI. The DNA of the CDR3 is TGTGCCAGCTCACTGCCGGGACAGGTCCGTCTAAATGAGCAGTTCTTC. Protein product: CASSLPGQVRLNEQFF.

In its sample, this clone was seen a few times. J is TRBJ1-2 and V is TRBV10-3; 7 bases map to TRBD1. This CDR3 is built from 17 residues. Germline CDR1 is ENHRY and CDR2 is SYGVKD. V lost 4 bases, J lost 4 bases, and 15 bases stayed unmatched. DNA for the CDR3: TGTGCCATCAGTGGACAGGGCGGGGGCGAACGGGGCTATGGCTACACCTTC. Protein product: CAISGQGGGERGYGYTF.

This chain links TRBV7-9 with TRBJ1-1, with no clear D. CDR1 is SEHNR, CDR2 FQNEAQ, per germline (reference sequence). This CDR3 contains 14 residues. V gave up 5 bases and J gave up 0 bases, with 10 bases separating them. The DNA for the CDR3 is TGTGCCAGCAGCCCCCCCGGGGTGAACACTGAAGCTTTCTTT. This encodes CASSPPGVNTEAFF.

The chain is built from TRBV5-6 and TRBJ1-4, with TRBD1 matching 8 bases. Germline V gene sequence: CDR1 SGHDT, CDR2 YYEEEE. V lost 2 bases, J lost 8 bases, and 14 bases stayed unmatched. The CDR3 has 17 amino acids. The CDR3 is CASSFGPSGGDKEKLFF. CDR3 sequence (DNA): TGTGCCAGCAGCTTCGGTCCCTCAGGGGGCGATAAGGAAAAACTGTTTTTT. Drawing the rest from reference TRBV5-6 and TRBJ1-4, the complete variable domain is DAGVTQSPTHLIKTRGQQVTLRCSPKSGHDTVSWYQQALGQGPQFIFQYYEEEERQRGNFPDRFSGHQFPNYSSELNVNALLLGDSALYLCASSFGPSGGDKEKLFFGSGTQLSVL.

In the case of this clone: Within the sample, other DNA sequences also encode this same CDR3. This chain links TRBV9 with TRBJ2-3, with D tentatively TRBD2 (6 bases). Germline CDR1 reads SGDLS; CDR2 reads YYNGEE. The CDR3 length is 14 residues. V shed 0 bases and J shed 3 bases, with 8 bases lying between them. This CDR3 is CASSVGRGTDTQYF. The DNA for the CDR3 is TGTGCCAGCAGCGTAGGGAGGGGAACAGATACGCAGTATTTT.

The V gene is TRBV5-4, the J gene TRBJ1-1; a weak D match, TRBD1 (5 bases). Germline V CDR1 and CDR2: SGHNT, YYREEE (reference sequence). Trimming left V 4 bases short and J 0 bases short, with 13 bases between. The CDR3 runs to 15 residues. CDR3 sequence: CASSEAGRMNTEAFF. The CDR3 DNA reads TGTGCCAGCAGCGAAGCGGGACGGATGAACACTGAAGCTTTCTTT.

The chain uses TRBV10-3 and TRBJ2-2; D is possibly TRBD1 (5 bases). In germline, CDR1 is ENHRY, CDR2 SYGVKD. Trimming shortened V by 3 bases and J by 6 bases, and 14 bases separated the two germline ends. The CDR3 contains 15 residues. CDR3 coding DNA: TGTGCCATCAGTGACAAAGGGGCCCTAGCCGGGGAGCTGTTTTTT. It specifies CAISDKGALAGELFF.